This TCR beta chain was sequenced for a study of blood T cells in healthy people across ages. Broader study findings: The study found more naive CD4+ cells and higher diversity in long-lived than aged donors.

Together with a sample-barcoded 5' primer, a J-beta primer mix was included in a second PCR lasting about 6 to 11 cycles. Per-sample output comprised a minimum of 2.5 million paired-end reads containing CDR3. From the 5' RACE reads, TCRdb called clonotypes with MiXCR, one entry per CDR3 protein. In the table there are hundreds of thousands of distinct CDR3 sequences, around a quarter of which are singletons. This CDR3 comprises 16 residues. CDR1 MNHEY and CDR2 SMNVEV come from the germline V gene (reference sequence). V shed 4 bases and J shed 5 bases, with 20 bases lying between them. This clonotype was seen a handful of times. Its antigen is not known. These same records also appear under a second study, on T cells of mothers and their children. That work adds: The people who donated were a few healthy Caucasian mothers and their six children. Related mother-child pairs shared marginally more repertoire than unrelated pairs, though not significantly.

The source is a boy between 2 and 15 years old in good health. Material for sequencing was blood. J is TRBJ2-5 and V is TRBV27; D might be TRBD1 (6 bases). In DNA, the CDR3 is TGTGCCAGCAGTTCCCCTTCCAGGGGCAGCAAGGAGACCCAGTACTTC. Protein: CASSSPSRGSKETQYF.